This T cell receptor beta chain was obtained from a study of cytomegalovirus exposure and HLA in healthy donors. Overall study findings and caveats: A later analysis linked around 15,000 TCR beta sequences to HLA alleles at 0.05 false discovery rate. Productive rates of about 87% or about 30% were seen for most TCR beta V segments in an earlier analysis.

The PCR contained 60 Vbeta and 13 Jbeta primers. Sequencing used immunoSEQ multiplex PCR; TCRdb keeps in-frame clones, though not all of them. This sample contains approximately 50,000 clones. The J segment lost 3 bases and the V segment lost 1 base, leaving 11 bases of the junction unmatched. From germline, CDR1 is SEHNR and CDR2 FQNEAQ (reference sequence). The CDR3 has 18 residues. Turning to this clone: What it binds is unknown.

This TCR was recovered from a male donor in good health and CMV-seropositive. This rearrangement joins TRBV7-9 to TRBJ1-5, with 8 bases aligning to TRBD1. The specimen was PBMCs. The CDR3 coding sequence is TGTGCCAGCAGCTTAGAGGGGACTCAGGGGGCACCCAATCAGCCCCAGCATTTT. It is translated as CASSLEGTQGAPNQPQHF.